One and the same sample provided the 10 T cell receptor beta chains below, sequenced in a study of T cell responses to AZD1222 COVID-19 vaccine. The assay was immunoSEQ multiplex PCR, and TCRdb's table has in-frame clones only and misses some. Among 80,000 or so clones listed, around nine tenths were seen once. Sequencing used peripheral blood, obtained 28 days after the second AZD1222 dose. The receptors stem from an adult who received the AZD1222 COVID-19 vaccine.

This clone was found a few times. The chain links TRBV19 to TRBJ2-1, with unresolved D. This CDR3 has 13 amino acids. Germline V lookup: CDR1 LNHDA, CDR2 SQIVND (reference sequence). Trimming took off 3 bases at V and 7 bases at J, with 10 bases between the two ends. CDR3 in DNA: TGTGCCAGTAGTATCGGAAGTAATAATGAGCAGTTCTTC. Translated: CASSIGSNNEQFF.

V is TRBV19 and J is TRBJ2-7; TRBD2 agrees at 9 bases. CDR1 and CDR2 (germline): LNHDA, SQIVND (reference sequence). Trimming removed 9 bases from V and 2 bases from J; junction bases left unmatched: 8. CDR3 length: 14 residues. The CDR3 is CASQRAGGTYEQYF. The CDR3 DNA follows: TGTGCCAGCCAACGAGCGGGAGGCACCTACGAGCAGTACTTC.

This rearrangement joins TRBV11-3 to TRBJ2-3; D not resolved. Germline V gene lookup returns CDR1 SGHNT and CDR2 YENEEA. This CDR3 comprises 15 residues. V was trimmed by 0 bases and J by 4 bases, leaving 11 bases between them. The CDR3 here is CASSLDPSVADTQYF. Written as DNA, the CDR3 is TGTGCCAGCAGCTTAGATCCAAGCGTTGCAGATACGCAGTATTTT.

V is TRBV19 and J is TRBJ2-3, with D unresolved. CDR3 size: 14 residues. Germline V CDR1 and CDR2: LNHDA, SQIVND (reference sequence). V was pared by 1 base and J by 0 bases, with 5 bases between. DNA of the CDR3: TGTGCCAGTAGTATAGTCCCGAGCACAGATACGCAGTATTTT. It is translated as CASSIVPSTDTQYF.

The chain uses TRBV29-1 and TRBJ2-7; D might be TRBD1 or TRBD2, each matching 5 bases. This CDR3 comprises 14 residues. Germline V CDR1 and CDR2: SQVTM, ANQGSEA. With 0 bases removed from V and 6 bases from J, the gap between germline ends came to 15 bases. CDR3 coding DNA: TGCAGCGTTGAAGAAAGCGAGGTTGGGGGCGAGCAGTACTTC. Amino acids: CSVEESEVGGEQYF.

This clone was detected once. CDR3 nucleotide sequence: TGTGCCTGGACCGGGACAGGGGCTGGCTACACCTTC. Translating it yields CAWTGTGAGYTF. The chain is built from TRBV30 and TRBJ1-2, with TRBD1 identical over 10 bases. The V segment lost 4 bases and the J segment 7 bases; nucleotides outside the gene matches: 3. The CDR3 covers 12 residues. CDR1 and CDR2 (germline): GTSNPN, SVGIG (reference sequence).

The rearrangement joins TRBV12-3 or TRBV12-4 to TRBJ1-1; a weak D match, TRBD1 (6 bases). V was clipped by 6 bases and J by 1 base, with 9 bases between them. The CDR3 extends over 13 amino acids. CDR3 amino acids: CASSRGQNTEAFF. The CDR3 nucleotides are TGTGCCAGCAGCCGGGGACAGAACACTGAAGCTTTCTTT.

The chain combines TRBV11-3 with TRBJ2-5, with TRBD2 matching 10 bases. Germline trimming cut 3 bases from V and 4 bases from J; bases unmatched to any gene: 11. Germline V lookup: CDR1 SGHNT, CDR2 YENEEA. The CDR3 is made up of 17 amino acids. The CDR3 nucleotides are TGTGCCAGCAGCTTGGGGAGCCTAGCGGGAGCAGGAGAGACCCAGTACTTC. Translation: CASSLGSLAGAGETQYF. The complete variable domain, with remaining parts taken from reference TRBV11-3 and TRBJ2-5, reads EAGVVQSPRYKIIEKKQPVAFWCNPISGHNTLYWYLQNLGQGPELLIRYENEEAVDDSQLPKDRFSAERLKGVDSTLKIQPAELGDSAVYLCASSLGSLAGAGETQYFGPGTRLLVL.

The chain employs TRBV19 and TRBJ1-5; 7 bases align to TRBD1. The V gene end was trimmed by 6 bases and the J gene end by 6 bases; junction bases not matched to a gene: 11. The CDR3 loop spans 15 amino acids. Germline CDR1 LNHDA, CDR2 SQIVND (reference sequence). The CDR3 DNA sequence: TGTGCCAGTAGCTGGACAGGCAACTTCCCTCAGCCCCAGCATTTT. This sequence encodes CASSWTGNFPQPQHF.

CDR3 sequence reads: CASRNSDVNSPLHF. CDR3 in DNA: TGTGCCAGCAGGAACTCAGACGTCAATTCACCCCTCCACTTT. V gene TRBV6-4 combines with J gene TRBJ1-6; D not resolved. Trimming removed 6 bases at V and 7 bases at J, with 13 bases between. The CDR3 consists of 14 residues. Germline-derived CDR1 and CDR2 are MRHNA and SNTAGT.